The 28 T cell receptor beta chains below come from one sample, sequenced in a study of blood T cell repertoires in COVID-19. The method was immunoSEQ multiplex PCR; TCRdb's version includes in-frame clones alone and lacks a portion of them. In the table there are roughly 360,000 clones, around 83% of which are singletons. The sequencing input was PBMCs or T cells enriched from blood (not recorded which). These receptors came from a woman aged 50 to 60 who had recovered from COVID-19.

The CDR3 loop is CASSPANDKSYEQYF. As DNA, the CDR3 is TGTGCCAGCTCACCGGCAAATGACAAATCCTACGAGCAGTACTTC. The rearrangement joins TRBV18 to TRBJ2-7; no firm D call. The CDR3 runs 15 residues. From germline, CDR1 is KGHSH and CDR2 LQKENI. The V end was cut by 3 bases, the J end by 1 base, with 13 bases between.

This chain uses TRBV7-3 with TRBJ1-1, with a tentative D call TRBD1 (5 bases). Trimming pared 1 base from V and 6 bases from J, leaving 12 bases between. The CDR3 consists of 14 residues. Germline V CDR1 and CDR2: SGHTA, FQGTGA. CDR3: CASSLNGREAEAFF. Here the CDR3 DNA reads TGTGCCAGCAGCTTAAATGGCAGGGAGGCTGAAGCTTTCTTT. Complete variable domain (other parts from reference TRBV7-3 and TRBJ1-1): GAGVSQTPSNKVTEKGKYVELRCDPISGHTALYWYRQSLGQGPEFLIYFQGTGAADDSGLPNDRFFAVRPEGSVSTLKIQRTERGDSAVYLCASSLNGREAEAFFGQGTRLTVV.

This clone was seen once. The chain joins TRBV27 to TRBJ1-2; the D is unclear. The ends were cut back, 3 bases at V and 2 bases at J, with 7 bases in the middle. CDR1 is MNHEY and CDR2 is SMNVEV in the germline V gene (reference sequence). This CDR3 has 13 residues. CDR3 sequence (DNA): TGTGCCAGCAGTTTCAGTCAAAACTATGGCTACACCTTC. The encoded protein is CASSFSQNYGYTF.

The chain has TRBV25-1 and TRBJ2-7; D is possibly TRBD1 (6 bases). The V end was cut by 3 bases, the J end by 1 base, with 13 bases between. The germline V gene encodes CDR1 MGHDK and CDR2 SYGVNS. This CDR3 has 15 amino acids. Here the CDR3 reads CASSDGDIPSYEQYF. The CDR3 DNA reads as TGTGCCAGCAGTGATGGGGACATTCCGTCCTACGAGCAGTACTTC.

J is TRBJ2-3 and V is TRBV19; 7 bases are shared with TRBD2. CDR1 and CDR2 (germline): LNHDA, SQIVND (reference sequence). V shed 0 bases, J shed 9 bases, and the junction held 3 bases outside the gene matches. The CDR3 extends over 13 amino acids. CDR3 sequence (DNA): TGTGCCAGTAGTATAGATGGGGGGGGAACGCAGTATTTT. Translating it yields CASSIDGGGTQYF.

The chain has TRBV6-5 and TRBJ2-7, with unresolved D. This CDR3 region has 13 residues. Deletions cut 0 bases from V and 5 bases from J, with 8 bases between. Germline CDR1 is MNHEY and CDR2 is SVGAGI. CDR3 bases: TGTGCCAGCAGTTACTCCCCGGTGGACGAGCAGTACTTC. This codes for CASSYSPVDEQYF.

This clone has only a few counts. The chain links TRBV5-4 to TRBJ2-7; TRBD1 might be the D (6 bases). Trimming stripped 4 bases from V and 1 base from J, with 12 bases between. CDR1 is SGHNT, CDR2 YYREEE, per germline (reference sequence). The CDR3 extends over 14 amino acids. CDR3 sequence (DNA): TGTGCCAGCAGCCTAGGGACATCTTCCTACGAGCAGTACTTC. Translation: CASSLGTSSYEQYF.

V is TRBV6-5 and J is TRBJ1-5; 8 positions agree with TRBD1. CDR3 length: 15 amino acids. Trimming took 7 bases from V and 1 from J; bases not matched to a gene: 6. From germline, CDR1 is MNHEY and CDR2 SVGAGI. Here the CDR3 DNA reads TGTGCCAGCATCCTGGACAGGGCAAGCAATCAGCCCCAGCATTTT. This translates into CASILDRASNQPQHF.

CDR3 protein: CASRSTAGGYTF. The CDR3 coding sequence is TGTGCCAGCAGGTCGACAGCCGGAGGCTACACCTTC. V usage is TRBV12-3 or TRBV12-4 and J usage is TRBJ1-2; maybe TRBD1 (5 bases). V was pared by 6 bases and J by 8 bases, with 13 bases between. This CDR3 contains 12 residues.

This clone was recorded once. The CDR3 DNA follows: TGTGCCACCAGGCGGCTAATGAACACTGAAGCTTTCTTT. As protein: CATRRLMNTEAFF. J is TRBJ1-1 and V is TRBV15; D uncertain. The CDR3 covers 13 residues. Germline CDR1 and CDR2: LNHNV and YYDKDF (reference sequence). The V and J ends lost 6 bases and 0 bases respectively, with 8 bases between them. The full variable domain, completed using reference TRBV15 and TRBJ1-1, is DAMVIQNPRYQVTQFGKPVTLSCSQTLNHNVMYWYQQKSSQAPKLLFHYYDKDFNNEADTPDNFQSRRPNTSFCFLDIRSPGLGDTAMYLCATRRLMNTEAFFGQGTRLTVV.

This sequence joins TRBV27 and TRBJ1-2, with D perhaps matching TRBD1 (6 bases). This CDR3 spans 14 amino acids. The ends were cut back, 4 bases at V and 8 bases at J, with 17 bases in the middle. Germline-derived CDR1 and CDR2 are MNHEY and SMNVEV (reference sequence). The DNA of the CDR3 is TGTGCCAGCAGTTCAAATGGGGGGGCGGAGGGCTACACCTTC. Translating gives CASSSNGGAEGYTF.

The rearrangement uses TRBV19 and TRBJ2-1, with TRBD1 matching 8 bases. The CDR3 is 16 amino acids. CDR1 LNHDA and CDR2 SQIVND come from the germline V gene (reference sequence). Germline trimming cut 6 bases from V and 4 bases from J; bases unmatched to any gene: 11. The CDR3: CASRTNAGTGYNEQFF. CDR3 DNA sequence: TGTGCCAGTAGGACCAATGCCGGGACAGGATACAATGAGCAGTTCTTC. Full variable domain (outside the CDR3, taken from reference TRBV19 and TRBJ2-1): DGGITQSPKYLFRKEGQNVTLSCEQNLNHDAMYWYRQDPGQGLRLIYYSQIVNDFQKGDIAEGYSVSREKKESFPLTVTSAQKNPTAFYLCASRTNAGTGYNEQFFGPGTRLTVL.

The J gene is TRBJ1-2, the V gene TRBV10-2, with 8 nucleotides matching TRBD1. The CDR3 consists of 16 residues. The germline V gene encodes CDR1 WSHSY and CDR2 SAAADI. Losses at the gene ends were 2 bases for V and 4 bases for J; bases not matched to a gene: 9. The CDR3 region is CASSEPQRTGTYGYTF. CDR3 in DNA: TGCGCCAGCAGTGAGCCGCAACGGACAGGGACCTATGGCTACACCTTC.

Remarks on this clone: The junction departs from the called germline gene at one end, perhaps through a read error. This chain uses TRBV6-2 or TRBV6-3 with TRBJ2-3; 9 positions agree with TRBD1. Germline-derived CDR1 and CDR2 are MNHEY and SVGEGT. The CDR3 consists of 14 residues. This chain's CDR3 is CASSSDRGLNQGCF. DNA for the CDR3: TGTGCCAGCAGCTCCGACAGGGGGTTAAACCAGGGGTGTTTT.

CDR3 coding DNA: TGTGCCAGCAGTGAATCGGGGGACAGACTCAATGGCTACACCTTC. It encodes CASSESGDRLNGYTF. The rearrangement links TRBV25-1 to TRBJ1-2; 7 bases align to TRBD1. V trimming: 1 base; J trimming: 6 bases; junction bases outside the gene matches: 8. Per germline, CDR1 MGHDK and CDR2 SYGVNS. The CDR3 is 15 residues long.

The chain combines TRBV30 with TRBJ1-4; unclear D gene. Germline values: CDR1 GTSNPN, CDR2 SVGIG (reference sequence). The CDR3 runs to 13 residues. V dropped 5 bases and J dropped 8 bases, with 15 bases sitting between them. CDR3 in amino acids: CAWAGSLDEKLFF. CDR3 in DNA: TGTGCCTGGGCCGGGTCGTTAGACGAAAAACTGTTTTTT.

This clone was detected only once. The rearrangement links TRBV6-2 or TRBV6-3 to TRBJ2-1; D perhaps matches TRBD2 (6 bases). V was shortened by 0 bases and J by 9 bases, with 12 bases between the two germline ends. This CDR3 spans 14 amino acids. The V gene's germline CDR1 is MNHEY and CDR2 SVGEGT. The CDR3 is CASSYSPTRGEQFF. The CDR3, as DNA: TGTGCCAGCAGTTACTCCCCGACTAGAGGTGAGCAGTTCTTC.

V usage is TRBV6-5 and J usage is TRBJ1-3; D ambiguous. The CDR3 is made up of 15 amino acids. Trimming took 4 bases from V and 0 from J, leaving 10 bases between them. Germline-derived CDR1 and CDR2 are MNHEY and SVGAGI. This CDR3 is CASSSRPGSGNTIYF. The CDR3 nucleotides are TGTGCCAGCAGTTCGCGACCAGGCTCTGGAAACACCATATATTTT.

This chain links TRBV4-3 with TRBJ1-1; no clear D. Germline V gives CDR1 LGHNA, CDR2 YSLEER. This CDR3 comprises 16 residues. Trimming took off 0 bases at V and 1 base at J, with 12 bases between the two ends. CDR3 amino acids: CASSQDSGGGNTEAFF. The CDR3 DNA is TGCGCCAGCAGCCAAGATTCGGGTGGAGGGAACACTGAAGCTTTCTTT.

CDR3 sequence: CASSPELSGSGTDTQYF. The CDR3 nucleotides read TGTGCCAGCAGCCCCGAACTGAGCGGGAGTGGCACAGATACGCAGTATTTT. The chain combines TRBV4-2 with TRBJ2-3; 8 bases agree with TRBD2. Germline assignment: CDR1 LGHNA and CDR2 YNFKEQ. Unmatched junction bases numbered 10, after V lost 4 bases and J lost 1 base. This CDR3 has 17 amino acids.

This clone appeared a single time. CDR3 DNA sequence: TGTGCCAGCAGCTTGGGAGGGGGGCGGCGAGAGACCCAGTACTTC. Its protein product is CASSLGGGRRETQYF. V gene TRBV7-2 combines with J gene TRBJ2-5, with D perhaps TRBD2 (7 bases). The CDR3 contains 15 residues. V was pared by 3 bases and J by 4 bases, with 15 bases between. Germline V gene sequence: CDR1 SGHTA, CDR2 FQGNSA.

This sequence joins TRBV19 and TRBJ2-7, with a tentative D call TRBD2 (5 bases). This CDR3 is built from 16 residues. V lost 4 bases, J lost 2 bases, and 18 bases lay in between. Germline V gene data show CDR1 as LNHDA and CDR2 as SQIVND (reference sequence). The CDR3 DNA follows: TGTGCCAGTAGTACAGGACTGAGACTACCCCCCTACGAGCAGTACTTC. This translates into CASSTGLRLPPYEQYF.

This rearrangement joins TRBV10-1 to TRBJ2-2, with 7 bases fitting TRBD1. Losses at the gene ends were 11 bases for V and 7 bases for J; bases not matched to a gene: 10. Germline V gives CDR1 WNHNN, CDR2 SYGVQD (reference sequence). The CDR3 loop spans 13 amino acids. The DNA of the CDR3 is TGCGCCGGCGTCGGGACAGAGGACGGGGAGCTGTTTTTT. Its translation is CAGVGTEDGELFF.

This chain links TRBV11-3 with TRBJ2-1, with TRBD2 matching over 8 bases. Germline-derived CDR1 and CDR2 are SGHNT and YENEEA. V lost 7 bases to trimming and J lost 3 bases; unmatched junction nucleotides: 8. The CDR3 is 15 residues long. CDR3: CASTVYGGDYNEQFF. CDR3 nucleotides: TGTGCCAGCACGGTGTACGGGGGGGACTACAATGAGCAGTTCTTC.

This chain joins TRBV27 and TRBJ1-1; TRBD1 aligns across 7 bases. There are 13 residues in the CDR3. V lost 5 bases, J lost 3 bases, and 3 bases stayed unmatched. Germline V lookup: CDR1 MNHEY, CDR2 SMNVEV (reference sequence). CDR3 sequence reads: CASSTGAHTEAFF. Written as DNA, the CDR3 is TGTGCCAGCAGTACAGGGGCACACACTGAAGCTTTCTTT.

V usage is TRBV9 and J usage is TRBJ2-2; 10 nucleotides align to TRBD2. Germline CDR1 SGDLS, CDR2 YYNGEE. The CDR3 is 16 residues long. The trim removed 0 bases at V and 2 bases at J, leaving 1 base unmatched. In nucleotides, the CDR3 is TGTGCCAGCAGCGTAGTAGCGGGGGGTAACACCGGGGAGCTGTTTTTT. Translation gives CASSVVAGGNTGELFF.

The chain combines TRBV2 with TRBJ1-2, with D unresolved. Germline V gives CDR1 SNHLY, CDR2 FYNNEI. This CDR3 comprises 11 residues. V lost 6 bases and J lost 6, with 8 bases in between. The chain's CDR3 is CASREGNGYTF. Written as DNA, the CDR3 is TGTGCCAGCAGGGAGGGTAATGGCTACACCTTC.

This clone has a single count. This chain connects TRBV19 to TRBJ1-2, with 9 bases aligning to TRBD1. J was trimmed by 0 bases and V by 5 bases; bases with no gene match: 10. The germline gives CDR1 LNHDA, CDR2 SQIVND (reference sequence). The CDR3 is made up of 17 amino acids. The CDR3, as DNA: TGTGCCAGTAGTCAACAAACAGGGGGCACCACTAACTATGGCTACACCTTC. It yields the protein CASSQQTGGTTNYGYTF.